This TCR beta chain stems from a study of blood T cells in healthy people across ages. General observations from the study: Diversity was higher, and naive CD4+ cells more numerous, in long-lived donors than in aged donors.

Comment on this clonotype: As yet, its antigen is unknown.

The second PCR ran about 6 to 12 cycles with a sample-barcoded 5' primer and J-beta primers. TCRdb recomputed calls from the 5' RACE reads with MiXCR, one row per CDR3 protein. Here the sample spans some 1,800,000 distinct CDR3 sequences, 30% to 40% being singletons. The length of the CDR3 is 14 residues. V lost 1 base and J lost 8, with 14 bases in between. This chain links TRBV12-3 or TRBV12-4 with TRBJ1-2, with a weak D call TRBD1 (5 bases). Sequenced material: blood. The sequence was collected from a human donor in good health. CDR3 in DNA: TGTGCCAGCAGTTTAGTTATGGGGCGGTTCGGCTACACCTTC. Translation gives CASSLVMGRFGYTF.